This entry describes one T cell receptor (beta chain). At one of its ends the junction is not consistent with the germline gene, which may arise from a read error. Per the germline V gene, CDR1 is SGHAT and CDR2 is FQNNGV. The CDR3 has 13 amino acids. Primers: 60 Vbeta forward and 13 Jbeta reverse. Libraries were prepared by immunoSEQ multiplex PCR; TCRdb keeps only in-frame clonotypes and omits some of them. The top ten clones hold approximately 14% of a sample with about 140,000 clones, roughly four fifths of them seen once. This entry belongs to a study of cytomegalovirus exposure and HLA in healthy donors.

V is TRBV11-2 and J is TRBJ1-1, with a possible D match to TRBD1 (5 bases). The clonotype was recovered from a human donor in good health. Sample: PBMCs. The CDR3, as DNA: TGTGCCAGCAGCGGCCGGGGGAACGCTGAAGCTTTCTTT. Protein product: CASSGRGNAEAFF.